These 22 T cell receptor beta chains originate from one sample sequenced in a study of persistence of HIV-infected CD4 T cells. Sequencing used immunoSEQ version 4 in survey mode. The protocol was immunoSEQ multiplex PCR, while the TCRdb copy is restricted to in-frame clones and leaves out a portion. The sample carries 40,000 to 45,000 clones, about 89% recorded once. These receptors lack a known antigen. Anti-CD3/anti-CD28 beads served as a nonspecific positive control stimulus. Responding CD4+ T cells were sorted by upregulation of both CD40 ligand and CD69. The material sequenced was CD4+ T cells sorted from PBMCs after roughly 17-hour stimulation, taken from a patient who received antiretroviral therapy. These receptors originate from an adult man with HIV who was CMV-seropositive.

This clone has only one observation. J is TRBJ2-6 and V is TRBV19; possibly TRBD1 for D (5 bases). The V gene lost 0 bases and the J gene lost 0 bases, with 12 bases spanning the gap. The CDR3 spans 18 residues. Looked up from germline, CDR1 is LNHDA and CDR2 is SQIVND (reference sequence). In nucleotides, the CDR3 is TGTGCCAGTAGTATAGAAGGGGTATACTACTCTGGGGCCAACGTCCTGACTTTC. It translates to CASSIEGVYYSGANVLTF.

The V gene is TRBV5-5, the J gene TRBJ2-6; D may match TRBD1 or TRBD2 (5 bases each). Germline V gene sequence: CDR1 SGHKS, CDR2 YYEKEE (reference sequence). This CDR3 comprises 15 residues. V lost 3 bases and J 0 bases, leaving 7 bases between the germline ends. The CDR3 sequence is CASSWGFSGANVLTF. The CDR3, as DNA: TGTGCCAGCAGCTGGGGGTTCTCTGGGGCCAACGTCCTGACTTTC.

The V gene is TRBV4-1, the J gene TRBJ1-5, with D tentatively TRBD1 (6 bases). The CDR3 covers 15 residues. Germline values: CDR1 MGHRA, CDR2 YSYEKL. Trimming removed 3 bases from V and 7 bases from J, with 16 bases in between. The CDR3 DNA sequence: TGCGCCAGCAGCCAGGAATCACAGGGTCGGCAGCCCCAGCATTTT. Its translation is CASSQESQGRQPQHF.

This CDR3 reads CASSIEAGTSGNEQFF. CDR3 in DNA: TGCGCCAGCAGCATTGAAGCCGGGACTAGCGGTAATGAGCAGTTCTTC. V and J are TRBV5-1 and TRBJ2-1; 11 nucleotides line up with TRBD2. V shed 4 bases, J shed 7 bases, and the junction held 10 bases outside the gene matches. CDR1 is SGHRS and CDR2 is YFSETQ in the germline V gene. CDR3 length equals 16 residues.

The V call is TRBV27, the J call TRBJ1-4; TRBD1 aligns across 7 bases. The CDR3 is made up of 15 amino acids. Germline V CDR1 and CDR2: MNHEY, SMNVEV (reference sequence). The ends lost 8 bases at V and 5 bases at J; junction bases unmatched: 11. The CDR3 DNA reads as TGTGCCAGCCAAAGGGGGGACAGCGAAAATGAAAAACTGTTTTTT. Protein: CASQRGDSENEKLFF.

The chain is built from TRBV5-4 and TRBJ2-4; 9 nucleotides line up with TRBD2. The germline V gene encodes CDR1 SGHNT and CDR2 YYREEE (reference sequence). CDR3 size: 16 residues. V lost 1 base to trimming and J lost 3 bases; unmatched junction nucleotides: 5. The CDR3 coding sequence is TGTGCCAGCAGCTTGTGGCGGGGGGGCGACAAAAACATTCAGTACTTC. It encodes CASSLWRGGDKNIQYF. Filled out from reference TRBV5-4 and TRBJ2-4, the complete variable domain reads ETGVTQSPTHLIKTRGQQVTLRCSSQSGHNTVSWYQQALGQGPQFIFQYYREEENGRGNFPPRFSGLQFPNYSSELNVNALELDDSALYLCASSLWRGGDKNIQYFGAGTRLSVL.

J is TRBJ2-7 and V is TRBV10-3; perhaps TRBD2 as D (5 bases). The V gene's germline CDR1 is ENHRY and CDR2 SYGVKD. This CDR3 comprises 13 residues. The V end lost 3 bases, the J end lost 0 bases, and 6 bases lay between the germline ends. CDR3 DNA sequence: TGTGCCATCAGTGACGGACTCTCCTACGAGCAGTACTTC. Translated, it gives CAISDGLSYEQYF.

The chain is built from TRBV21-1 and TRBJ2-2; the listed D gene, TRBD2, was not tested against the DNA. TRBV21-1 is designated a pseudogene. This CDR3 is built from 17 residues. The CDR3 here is CASSKARGGRDTGELFF. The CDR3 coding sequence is TGTGCCAGCAGCAAAGCAAGGGGGGGCCGGGACACCGGGGAGCTGTTTTTT.

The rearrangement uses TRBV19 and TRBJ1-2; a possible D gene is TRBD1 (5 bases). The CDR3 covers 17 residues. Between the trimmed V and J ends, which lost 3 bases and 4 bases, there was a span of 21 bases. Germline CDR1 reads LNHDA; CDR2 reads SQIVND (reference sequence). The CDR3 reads CASSILRGAQMGYGYTF. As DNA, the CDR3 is TGTGCCAGTAGTATCTTGAGAGGGGCCCAAATGGGCTATGGCTACACCTTC. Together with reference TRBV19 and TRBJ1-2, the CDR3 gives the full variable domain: DGGITQSPKYLFRKEGQNVTLSCEQNLNHDAMYWYRQDPGQGLRLIYYSQIVNDFQKGDIAEGYSVSREKKESFPLTVTSAQKNPTAFYLCASSILRGAQMGYGYTFGSGTRLTVV.

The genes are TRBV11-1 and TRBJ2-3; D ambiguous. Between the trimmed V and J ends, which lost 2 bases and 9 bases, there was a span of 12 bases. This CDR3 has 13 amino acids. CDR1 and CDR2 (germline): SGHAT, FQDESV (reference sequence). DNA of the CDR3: TGTGCCAGCAGCTTACCCGCCGCGAAAACGCAGTATTTT. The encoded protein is CASSLPAAKTQYF.

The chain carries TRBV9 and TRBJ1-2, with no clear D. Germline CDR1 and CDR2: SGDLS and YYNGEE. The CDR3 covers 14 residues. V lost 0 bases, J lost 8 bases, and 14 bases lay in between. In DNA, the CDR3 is TGTGCCAGCAGCGTAGTTGGCAGGTCTAAGGGCTACACCTTC. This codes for CASSVVGRSKGYTF. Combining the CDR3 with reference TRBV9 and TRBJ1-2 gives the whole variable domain DSGVTQTPKHLITATGQRVTLRCSPRSGDLSVYWYQQSLDQGLQFLIQYYNGEERAKGNILERFSAQQFPDLHSELNLSSLELGDSALYFCASSVVGRSKGYTFGSGTRLTVV.

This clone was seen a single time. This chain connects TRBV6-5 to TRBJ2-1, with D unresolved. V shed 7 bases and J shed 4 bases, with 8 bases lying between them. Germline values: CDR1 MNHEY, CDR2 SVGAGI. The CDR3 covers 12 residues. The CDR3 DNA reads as TGTGCCAGCAAGGGTCTGTACAATGAGCAGTTCTTC. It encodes CASKGLYNEQFF.

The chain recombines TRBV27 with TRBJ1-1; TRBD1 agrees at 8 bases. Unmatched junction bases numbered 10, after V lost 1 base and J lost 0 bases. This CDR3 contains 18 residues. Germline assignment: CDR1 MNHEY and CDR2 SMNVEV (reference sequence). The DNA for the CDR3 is TGTGCCAGCAGTTTATATCGCGGACAGGGAATAATGAACACTGAAGCTTTCTTT. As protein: CASSLYRGQGIMNTEAFF.

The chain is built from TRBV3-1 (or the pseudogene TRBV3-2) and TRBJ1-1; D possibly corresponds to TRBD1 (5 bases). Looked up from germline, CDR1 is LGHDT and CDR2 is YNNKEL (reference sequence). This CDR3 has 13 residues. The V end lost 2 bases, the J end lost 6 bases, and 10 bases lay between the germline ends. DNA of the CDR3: TGTGCCAGCAGCCAAAGGGGTGGGGCTGAAGCTTTCTTT. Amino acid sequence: CASSQRGGAEAFF.

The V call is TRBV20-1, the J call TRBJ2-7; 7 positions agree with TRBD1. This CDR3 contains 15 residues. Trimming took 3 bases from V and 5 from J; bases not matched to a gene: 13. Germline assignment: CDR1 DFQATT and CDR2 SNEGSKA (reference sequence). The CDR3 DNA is TGCAGTGCTAGTTTAGGGGGCAGGGGGACCCACGAGCAGTACTTC. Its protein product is CSASLGGRGTHEQYF.

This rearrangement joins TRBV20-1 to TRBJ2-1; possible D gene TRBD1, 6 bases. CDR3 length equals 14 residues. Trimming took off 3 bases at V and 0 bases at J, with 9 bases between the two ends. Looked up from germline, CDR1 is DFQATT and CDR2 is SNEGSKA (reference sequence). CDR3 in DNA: TGCAGTGCTAGTCAGGGGAGCTCCTACAATGAGCAGTTCTTC. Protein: CSASQGSSYNEQFF.

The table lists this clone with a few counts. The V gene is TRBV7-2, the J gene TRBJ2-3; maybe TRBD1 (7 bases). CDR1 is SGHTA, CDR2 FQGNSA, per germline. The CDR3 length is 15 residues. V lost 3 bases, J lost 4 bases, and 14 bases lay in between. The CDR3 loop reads CASSLGQGGSDTQYF. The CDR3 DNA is TGTGCCAGCAGCTTGGGTCAGGGGGGTTCAGATACGCAGTATTTT.

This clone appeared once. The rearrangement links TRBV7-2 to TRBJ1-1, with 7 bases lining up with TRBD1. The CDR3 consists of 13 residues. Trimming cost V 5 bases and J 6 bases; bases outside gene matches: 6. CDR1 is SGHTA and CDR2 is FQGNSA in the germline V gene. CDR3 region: CASSVQGSAEAFF. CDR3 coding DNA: TGTGCCAGCAGCGTACAGGGGTCGGCTGAAGCTTTCTTT.

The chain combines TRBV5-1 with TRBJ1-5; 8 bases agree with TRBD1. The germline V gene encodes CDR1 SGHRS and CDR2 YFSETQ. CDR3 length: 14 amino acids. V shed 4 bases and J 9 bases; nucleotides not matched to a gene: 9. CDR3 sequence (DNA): TGCGCCAGCAGCCCTGAAACAGGGGGTGGGCCCCAGCATTTT. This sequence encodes CASSPETGGGPQHF.

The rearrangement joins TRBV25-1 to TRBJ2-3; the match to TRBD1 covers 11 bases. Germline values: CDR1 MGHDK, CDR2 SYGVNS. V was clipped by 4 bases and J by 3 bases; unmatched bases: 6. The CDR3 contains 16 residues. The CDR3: CASSARTGGITDTQYF. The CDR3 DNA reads TGTGCCAGCAGTGCCAGGACAGGGGGCATAACAGATACGCAGTATTTT.

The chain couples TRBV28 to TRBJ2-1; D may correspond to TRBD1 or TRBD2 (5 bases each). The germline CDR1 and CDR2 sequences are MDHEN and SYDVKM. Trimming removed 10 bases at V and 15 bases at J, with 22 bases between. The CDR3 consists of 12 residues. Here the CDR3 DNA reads TGTGCCACCGTTGAGGGACCCACAGGCGCGTTCTTC. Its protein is CATVEGPTGAFF.

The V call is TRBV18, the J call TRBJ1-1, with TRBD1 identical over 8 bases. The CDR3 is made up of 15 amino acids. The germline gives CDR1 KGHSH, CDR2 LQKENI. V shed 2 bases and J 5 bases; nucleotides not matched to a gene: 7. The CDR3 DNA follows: TGTGCCAGCTCACCAATAACAGGGGGGCGGACTGAAGCTTTCTTT. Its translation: CASSPITGGRTEAFF.